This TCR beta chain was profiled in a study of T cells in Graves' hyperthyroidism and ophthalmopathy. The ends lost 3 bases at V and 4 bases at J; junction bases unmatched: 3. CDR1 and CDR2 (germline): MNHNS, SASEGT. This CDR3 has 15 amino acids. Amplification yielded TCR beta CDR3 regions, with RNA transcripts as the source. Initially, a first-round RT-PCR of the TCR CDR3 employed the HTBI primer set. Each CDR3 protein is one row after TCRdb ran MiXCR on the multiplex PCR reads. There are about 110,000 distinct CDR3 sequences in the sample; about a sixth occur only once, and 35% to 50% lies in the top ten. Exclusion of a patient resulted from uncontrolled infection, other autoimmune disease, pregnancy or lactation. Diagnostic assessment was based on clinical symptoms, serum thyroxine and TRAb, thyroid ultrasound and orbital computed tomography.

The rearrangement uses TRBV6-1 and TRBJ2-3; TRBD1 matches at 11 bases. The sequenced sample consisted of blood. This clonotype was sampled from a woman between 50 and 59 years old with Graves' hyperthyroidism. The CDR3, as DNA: TGTGCCAGCAGTGACTGGGACAGGGGGTCAGATACGCAGTATTTT. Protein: CASSDWDRGSDTQYF.